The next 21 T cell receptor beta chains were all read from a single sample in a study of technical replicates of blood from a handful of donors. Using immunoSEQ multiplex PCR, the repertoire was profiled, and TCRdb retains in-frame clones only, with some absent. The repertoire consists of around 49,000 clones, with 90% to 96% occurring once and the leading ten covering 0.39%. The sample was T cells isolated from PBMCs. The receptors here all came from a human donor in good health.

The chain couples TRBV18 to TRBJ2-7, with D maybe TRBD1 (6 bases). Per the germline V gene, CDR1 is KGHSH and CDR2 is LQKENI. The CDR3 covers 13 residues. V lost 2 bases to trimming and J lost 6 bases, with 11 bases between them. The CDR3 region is CASSPTGNGEQYF. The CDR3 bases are TGTGCCAGCTCACCAACAGGGAATGGCGAGCAGTACTTC.

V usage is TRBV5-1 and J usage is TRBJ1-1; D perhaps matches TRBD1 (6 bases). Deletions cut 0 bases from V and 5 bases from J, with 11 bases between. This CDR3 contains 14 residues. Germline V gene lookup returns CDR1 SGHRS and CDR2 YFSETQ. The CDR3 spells CASSLGGHRTEAFF. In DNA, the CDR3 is TGCGCCAGCAGCTTGGGGGGACACCGGACTGAAGCTTTCTTT.

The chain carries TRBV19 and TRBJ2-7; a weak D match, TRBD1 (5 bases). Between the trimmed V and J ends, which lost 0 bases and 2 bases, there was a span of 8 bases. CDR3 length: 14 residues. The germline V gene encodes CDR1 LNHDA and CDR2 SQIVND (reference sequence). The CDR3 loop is CASSIELGPYEQYF. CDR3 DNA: TGTGCCAGTAGTATAGAACTGGGGCCCTACGAGCAGTACTTC.

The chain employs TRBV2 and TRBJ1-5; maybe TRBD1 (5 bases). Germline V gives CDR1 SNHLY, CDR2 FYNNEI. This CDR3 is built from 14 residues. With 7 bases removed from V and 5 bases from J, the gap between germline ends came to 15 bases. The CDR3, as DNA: TGTGCCAGCAATTTAAGGGGCGCCGATCAGCCCCAGCATTTT. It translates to CASNLRGADQPQHF.

The CDR3 here is CASSQDTGYGTDTQYF. The CDR3 DNA sequence: TGCGCCAGCAGCCAAGATACAGGGTACGGGACAGATACGCAGTATTTT. The rearrangement joins TRBV4-3 to TRBJ2-3; D is possibly TRBD1 (6 bases). Per germline, CDR1 LGHNA and CDR2 YSLEER. Trimming removed 0 bases at V and 3 bases at J, with 13 bases between. The CDR3 is 16 amino acids.

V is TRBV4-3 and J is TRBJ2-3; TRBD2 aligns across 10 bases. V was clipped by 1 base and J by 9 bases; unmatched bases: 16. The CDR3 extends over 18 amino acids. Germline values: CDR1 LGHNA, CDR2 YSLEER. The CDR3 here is CASSQAYPIVLAGDTQYF. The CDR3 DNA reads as TGCGCCAGCAGCCAAGCTTATCCCATCGTCCTAGCGGGAGACACGCAGTATTTT.

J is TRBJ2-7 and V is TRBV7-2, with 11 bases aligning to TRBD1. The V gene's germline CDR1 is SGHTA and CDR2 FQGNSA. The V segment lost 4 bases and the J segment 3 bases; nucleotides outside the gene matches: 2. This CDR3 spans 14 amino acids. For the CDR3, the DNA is TGTGCCAGCAGCTCAGGGACAGGGGGCTACGAGCAGTACTTC. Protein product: CASSSGTGGYEQYF.

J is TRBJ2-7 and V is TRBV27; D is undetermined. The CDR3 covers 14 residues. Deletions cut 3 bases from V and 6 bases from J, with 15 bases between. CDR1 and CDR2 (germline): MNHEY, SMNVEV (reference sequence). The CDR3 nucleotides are TGTGCCAGCAGTTTGCTAGACCTTACCGCCGAGCAGTACTTC. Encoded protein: CASSLLDLTAEQYF.

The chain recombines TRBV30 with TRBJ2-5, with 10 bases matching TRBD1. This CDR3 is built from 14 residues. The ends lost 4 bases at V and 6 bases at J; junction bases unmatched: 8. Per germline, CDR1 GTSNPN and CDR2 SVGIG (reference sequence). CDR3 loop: CAWNEGTGDKTQYF. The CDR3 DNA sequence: TGTGCCTGGAACGAAGGGACAGGGGATAAGACCCAGTACTTC.

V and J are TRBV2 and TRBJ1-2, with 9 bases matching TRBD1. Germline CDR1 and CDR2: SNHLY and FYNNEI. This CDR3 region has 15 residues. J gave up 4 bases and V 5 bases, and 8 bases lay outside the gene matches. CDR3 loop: CASSTGTGQFYGYTF. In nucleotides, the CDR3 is TGTGCCAGCAGTACCGGGACAGGGCAATTCTATGGCTACACCTTC.

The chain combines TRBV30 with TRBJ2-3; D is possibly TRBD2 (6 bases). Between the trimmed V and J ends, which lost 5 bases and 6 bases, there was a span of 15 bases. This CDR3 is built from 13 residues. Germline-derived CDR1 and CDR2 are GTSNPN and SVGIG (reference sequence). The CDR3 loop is CAWASGTRDTQYF. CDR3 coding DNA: TGTGCCTGGGCCTCCGGGACTCGGGATACGCAGTATTTT.

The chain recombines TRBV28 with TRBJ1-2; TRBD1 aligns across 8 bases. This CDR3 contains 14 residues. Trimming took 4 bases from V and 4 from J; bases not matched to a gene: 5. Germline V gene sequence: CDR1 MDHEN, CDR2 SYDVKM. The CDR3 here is CASSSPTGVYGYTF. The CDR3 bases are TGTGCCAGCAGTTCCCCGACAGGGGTCTATGGCTACACCTTC.

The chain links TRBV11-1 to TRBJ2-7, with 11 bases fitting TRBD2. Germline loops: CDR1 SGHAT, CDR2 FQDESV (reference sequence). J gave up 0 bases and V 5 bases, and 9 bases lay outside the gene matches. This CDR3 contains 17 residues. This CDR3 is CASSHTGLADTSYEQYF. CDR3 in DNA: TGTGCCAGCAGCCACACGGGACTAGCGGATACCTCCTACGAGCAGTACTTC.

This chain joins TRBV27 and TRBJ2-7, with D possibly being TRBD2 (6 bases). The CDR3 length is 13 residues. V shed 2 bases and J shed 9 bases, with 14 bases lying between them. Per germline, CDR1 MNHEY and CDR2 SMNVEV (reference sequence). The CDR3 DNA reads TGTGCCAGCAGTTTAGGGCAGGCGGGACGGCAGTACTTC. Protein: CASSLGQAGRQYF.

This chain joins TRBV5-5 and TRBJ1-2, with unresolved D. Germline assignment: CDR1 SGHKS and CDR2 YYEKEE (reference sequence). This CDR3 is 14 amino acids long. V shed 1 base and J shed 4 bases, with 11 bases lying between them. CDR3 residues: CASSLWGVGYGYTF. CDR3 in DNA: TGTGCCAGCAGCTTGTGGGGAGTAGGCTATGGCTACACCTTC.

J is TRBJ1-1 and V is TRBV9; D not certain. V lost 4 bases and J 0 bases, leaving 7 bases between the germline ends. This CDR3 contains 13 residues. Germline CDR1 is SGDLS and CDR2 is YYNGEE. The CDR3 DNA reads TGTGCCAGCAGCTCGACACTGAACACTGAAGCTTTCTTT. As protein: CASSSTLNTEAFF.

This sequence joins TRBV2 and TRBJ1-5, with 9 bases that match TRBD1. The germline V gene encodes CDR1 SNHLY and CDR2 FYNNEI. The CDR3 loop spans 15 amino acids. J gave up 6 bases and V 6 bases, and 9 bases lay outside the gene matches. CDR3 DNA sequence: TGTGCCAGCAGACCTGGGACAGGGAACCGTCAGCCCCAGCATTTT. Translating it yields CASRPGTGNRQPQHF.

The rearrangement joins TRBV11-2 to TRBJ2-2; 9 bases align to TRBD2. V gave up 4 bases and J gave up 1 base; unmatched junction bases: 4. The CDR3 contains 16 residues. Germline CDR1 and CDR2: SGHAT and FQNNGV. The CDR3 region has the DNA TGTGCCAGCAGCTCAAGACTAGCGGTGAACACCGGGGAGCTGTTTTTT. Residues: CASSSRLAVNTGELFF.

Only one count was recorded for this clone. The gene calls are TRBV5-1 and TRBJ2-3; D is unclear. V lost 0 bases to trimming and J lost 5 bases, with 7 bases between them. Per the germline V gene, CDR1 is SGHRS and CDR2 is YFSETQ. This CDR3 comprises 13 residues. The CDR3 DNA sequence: TGCGCCAGCAGCTTGGGTATCGGAGATACGCAGTATTTT. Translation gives CASSLGIGDTQYF.

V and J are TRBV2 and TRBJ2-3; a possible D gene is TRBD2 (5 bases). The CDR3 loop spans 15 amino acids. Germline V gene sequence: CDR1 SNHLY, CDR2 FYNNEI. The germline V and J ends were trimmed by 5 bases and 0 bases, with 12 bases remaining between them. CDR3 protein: CASSPGITSTDTQYF. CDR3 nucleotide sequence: TGTGCCAGCAGTCCCGGGATTACTAGCACAGATACGCAGTATTTT.

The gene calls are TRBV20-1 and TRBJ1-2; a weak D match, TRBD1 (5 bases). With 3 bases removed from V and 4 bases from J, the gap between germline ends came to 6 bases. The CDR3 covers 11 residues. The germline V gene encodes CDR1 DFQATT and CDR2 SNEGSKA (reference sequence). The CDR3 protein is CSASGGYGYTF. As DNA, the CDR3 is TGCAGTGCTAGCGGGGGCTATGGCTACACCTTC.